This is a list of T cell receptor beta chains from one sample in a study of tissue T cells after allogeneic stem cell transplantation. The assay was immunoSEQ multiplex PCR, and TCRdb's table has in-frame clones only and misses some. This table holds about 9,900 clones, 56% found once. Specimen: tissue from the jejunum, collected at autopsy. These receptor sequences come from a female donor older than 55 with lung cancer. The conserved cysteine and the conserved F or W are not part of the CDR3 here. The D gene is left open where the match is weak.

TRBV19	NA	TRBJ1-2	ASSIGSGLVNYGYT
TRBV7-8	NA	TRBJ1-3	ASSLSGNTAGNTIY
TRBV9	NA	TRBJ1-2	ASSGGQFYEGYT
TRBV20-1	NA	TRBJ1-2	SASPHGGGANYGYT
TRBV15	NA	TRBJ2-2	ATSRDPANGELF
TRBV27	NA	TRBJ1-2	ASSLFSGSGYT
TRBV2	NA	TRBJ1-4	ASSEAPMGVGSNEKLF
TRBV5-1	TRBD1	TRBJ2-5	ASSIDGTVRPQY
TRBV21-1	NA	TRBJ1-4	ASSKGGAGFATNEKLF
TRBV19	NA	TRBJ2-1	ASSRGRQGGSYNEQF
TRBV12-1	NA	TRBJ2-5	ASSFGVRGVQETQY
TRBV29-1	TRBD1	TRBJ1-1	SAGTAFNTEAF
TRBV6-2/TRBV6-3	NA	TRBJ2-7	ASSRGLGTYEQY
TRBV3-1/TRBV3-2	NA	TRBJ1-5	ASSDKTNQPQH
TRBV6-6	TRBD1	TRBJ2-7	ASSKGTGGVYEQY
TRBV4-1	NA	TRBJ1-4	ASSQRLGVGPGEKLF
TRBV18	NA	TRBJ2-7	ASSPPGGGHEQY
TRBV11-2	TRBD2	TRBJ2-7	ASSPGSGGPYEQY
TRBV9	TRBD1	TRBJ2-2	ASSVGATGLFTGELF
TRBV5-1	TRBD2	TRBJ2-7	ASSLAGPTGTTTYEQY
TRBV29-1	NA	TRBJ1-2	RGAGAGALFYGYT
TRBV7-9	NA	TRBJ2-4	ASSLNVVGIQY
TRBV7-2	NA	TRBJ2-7	ASSLFPTPDEQY
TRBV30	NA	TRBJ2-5	AWEGGETQY
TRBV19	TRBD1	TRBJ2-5	ASSIGTGGRETQY
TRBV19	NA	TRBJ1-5	ASSKNPVADQPQH
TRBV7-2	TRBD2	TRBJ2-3	ASSLTSGGSGRWDTQY
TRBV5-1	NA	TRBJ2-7	ASSLVGSDEQY
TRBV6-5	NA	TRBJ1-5	ASGRQSNQPQH
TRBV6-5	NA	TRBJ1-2	ASSLMDGYGYT
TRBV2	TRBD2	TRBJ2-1	ASWRGGAFFNEQF
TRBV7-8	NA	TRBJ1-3	ASSFQKRRQASSSGNTIY
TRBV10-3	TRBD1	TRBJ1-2	AISEPPGQGAKGYT
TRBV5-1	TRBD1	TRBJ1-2	ASYLQGAGGYT
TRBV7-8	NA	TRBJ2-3	ASSLGFEADTQY
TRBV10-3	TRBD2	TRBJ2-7	AINEGGRATYEQY
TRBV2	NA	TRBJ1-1	ASSGSGLNTEAF
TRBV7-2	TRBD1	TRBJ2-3	ASSSQGVRQDTQY
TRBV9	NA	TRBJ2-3	ASSVTGLGLSTDTQY
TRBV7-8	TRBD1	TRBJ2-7	ASSKVGQEPYEQY
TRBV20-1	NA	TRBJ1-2	SASLGAANYGYT
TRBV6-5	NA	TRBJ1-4	ASAVVGEKLF
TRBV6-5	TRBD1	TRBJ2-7	ASSSHRGRAEQY
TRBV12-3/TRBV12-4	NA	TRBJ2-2	ASRLAHGELF
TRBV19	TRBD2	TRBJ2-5	ASSELAGGRETQY
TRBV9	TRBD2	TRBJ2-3	ASSPTSGGTSFDTQY
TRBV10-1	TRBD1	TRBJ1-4	ARGGGGQATNEKLF
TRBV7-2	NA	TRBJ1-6	ASSLLPGNPWDSPLH
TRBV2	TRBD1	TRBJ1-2	ASSSTGGAQYGYT
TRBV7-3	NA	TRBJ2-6	ASSVQGAGANVLT
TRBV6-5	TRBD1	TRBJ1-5	ASSSRGRGQPQH
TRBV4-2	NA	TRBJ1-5	ASSQDGGYRAQH
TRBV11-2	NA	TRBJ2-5	ASTDPGAQETQY
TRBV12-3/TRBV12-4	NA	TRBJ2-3	ASRYSTDTQY